This T cell receptor (beta chain) was observed in a study of blood T cells in healthy people across ages. Points from the study as a whole: Roughly linearly, TCR beta diversity per million T cells fell as age increased. Naive and antigen-experienced cells were not separated, limiting conclusive comparison.

Using a J-beta primer mix together with a sample-barcoded 5' primer, a second PCR was run for roughly 6 to 12 cycles. Every sample produced at least 2.5 million CDR3-containing paired-end reads. One entry per CDR3 protein, called by TCRdb with MiXCR from the 5' RACE reads. The sample has 600,000 to 850,000 distinct CDR3 sequences; 35% to 45% are singletons. Trimming pared 0 bases from V and 5 bases from J, leaving 11 bases between. This CDR3 region has 14 residues. Per germline, CDR1 SGHRS and CDR2 YFSETQ. Ranging in age from about 6 to 95, the donors were healthy Caucasian individuals from Russia. On this clonotype: Its antigen is currently unknown.

This chain links TRBV5-1 with TRBJ1-1; D might be TRBD1 (6 bases). This clonotype was sampled from an older woman in good health. The specimen was blood. The CDR3 here is CASSLDRAGTEAFF. The CDR3 bases are TGCGCCAGCAGCTTGGACAGGGCGGGAACTGAAGCTTTCTTT.